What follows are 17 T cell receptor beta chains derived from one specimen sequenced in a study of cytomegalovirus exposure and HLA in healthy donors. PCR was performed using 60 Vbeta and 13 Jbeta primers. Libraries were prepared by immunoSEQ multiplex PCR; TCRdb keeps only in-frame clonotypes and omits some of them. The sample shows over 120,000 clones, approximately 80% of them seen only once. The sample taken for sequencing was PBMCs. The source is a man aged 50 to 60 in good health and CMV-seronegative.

This CDR3 is CSVGTDSNYGYTF. CDR3 DNA sequence: TGCAGCGTGGGGACAGATTCTAACTATGGCTACACCTTC. The chain has TRBV29-1 and TRBJ1-2; 7 bases fit TRBD1. Germline V gene sequence: CDR1 SQVTM, CDR2 ANQGSEA. This CDR3 is built from 13 residues. The trim removed 6 bases at V and 0 bases at J, leaving 4 bases unmatched.

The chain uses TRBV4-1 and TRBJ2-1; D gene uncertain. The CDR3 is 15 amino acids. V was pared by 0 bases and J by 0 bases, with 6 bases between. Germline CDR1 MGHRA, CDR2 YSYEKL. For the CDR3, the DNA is TGCGCCAGCAGCCAAGAACATACCTCCTACAATGAGCAGTTCTTC. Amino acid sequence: CASSQEHTSYNEQFF.

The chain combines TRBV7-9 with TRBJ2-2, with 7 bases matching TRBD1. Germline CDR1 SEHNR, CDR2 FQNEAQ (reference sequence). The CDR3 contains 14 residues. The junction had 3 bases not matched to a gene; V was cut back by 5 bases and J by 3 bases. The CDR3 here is CASSRDRDTGELFF. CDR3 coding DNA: TGTGCCAGCAGCCGGGACAGAGACACCGGGGAGCTGTTTTTT.

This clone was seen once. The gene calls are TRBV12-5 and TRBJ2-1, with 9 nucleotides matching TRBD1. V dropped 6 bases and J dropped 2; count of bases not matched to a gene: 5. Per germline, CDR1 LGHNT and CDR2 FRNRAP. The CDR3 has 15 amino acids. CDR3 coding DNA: TGTGCTAGTGGCACCGGGACAGGGCCCTACAATGAGCAGTTCTTC. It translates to CASGTGTGPYNEQFF.

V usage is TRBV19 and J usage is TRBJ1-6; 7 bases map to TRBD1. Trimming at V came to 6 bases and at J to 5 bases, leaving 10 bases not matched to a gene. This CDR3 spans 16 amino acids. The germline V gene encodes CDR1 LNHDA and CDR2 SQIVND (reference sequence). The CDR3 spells CASRRGTALNNSPLHF. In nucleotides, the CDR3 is TGTGCCAGTAGGAGAGGGACAGCTCTAAATAATTCACCCCTCCACTTT. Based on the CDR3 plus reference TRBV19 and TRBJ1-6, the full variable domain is DGGITQSPKYLFRKEGQNVTLSCEQNLNHDAMYWYRQDPGQGLRLIYYSQIVNDFQKGDIAEGYSVSREKKESFPLTVTSAQKNPTAFYLCASRRGTALNNSPLHFGNGTRLTVT.

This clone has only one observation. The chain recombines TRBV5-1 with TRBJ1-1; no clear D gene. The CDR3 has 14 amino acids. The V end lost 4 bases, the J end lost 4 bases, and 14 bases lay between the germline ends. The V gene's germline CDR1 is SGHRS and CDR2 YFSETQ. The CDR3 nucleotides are TGCGCCAGCAGCCCATCCCGGGCGGGCACTGAAGCTTTCTTT. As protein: CASSPSRAGTEAFF.

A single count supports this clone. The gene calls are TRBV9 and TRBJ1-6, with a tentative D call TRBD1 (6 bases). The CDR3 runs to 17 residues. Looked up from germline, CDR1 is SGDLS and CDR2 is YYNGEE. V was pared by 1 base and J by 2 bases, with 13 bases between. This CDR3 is CASSVWTESTYNSPLHF. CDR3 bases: TGTGCCAGCAGCGTATGGACAGAGAGCACCTATAATTCACCCCTCCACTTT.

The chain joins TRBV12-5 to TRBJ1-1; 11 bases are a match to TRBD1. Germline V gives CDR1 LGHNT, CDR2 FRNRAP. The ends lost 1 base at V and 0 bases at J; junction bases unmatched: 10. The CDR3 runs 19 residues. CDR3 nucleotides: TGTGCTAGTGGTTTGGCCATTCGGACAGGGGGCCTCATGAACACTGAAGCTTTCTTT. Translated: CASGLAIRTGGLMNTEAFF.

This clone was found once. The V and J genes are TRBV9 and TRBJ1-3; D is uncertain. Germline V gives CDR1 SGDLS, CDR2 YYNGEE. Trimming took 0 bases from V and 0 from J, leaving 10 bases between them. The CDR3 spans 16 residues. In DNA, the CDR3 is TGTGCCAGCAGCGTAGCTGGCGGCTACTCTGGAAACACCATATATTTT. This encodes CASSVAGGYSGNTIYF.

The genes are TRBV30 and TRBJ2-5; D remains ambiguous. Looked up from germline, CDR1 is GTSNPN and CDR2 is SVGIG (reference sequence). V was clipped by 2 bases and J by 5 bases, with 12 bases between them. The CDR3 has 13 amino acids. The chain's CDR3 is CAWSRAAAETQYF. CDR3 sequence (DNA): TGTGCCTGGAGTCGAGCTGCTGCGGAGACCCAGTACTTC.

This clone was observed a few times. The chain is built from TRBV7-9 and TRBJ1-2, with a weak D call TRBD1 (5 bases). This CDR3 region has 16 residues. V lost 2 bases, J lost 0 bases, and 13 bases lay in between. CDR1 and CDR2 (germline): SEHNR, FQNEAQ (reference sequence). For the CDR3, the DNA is TGTGCCAGCAGCTTAAGTCTACAGGAAGCTAACTATGGCTACACCTTC. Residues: CASSLSLQEANYGYTF.

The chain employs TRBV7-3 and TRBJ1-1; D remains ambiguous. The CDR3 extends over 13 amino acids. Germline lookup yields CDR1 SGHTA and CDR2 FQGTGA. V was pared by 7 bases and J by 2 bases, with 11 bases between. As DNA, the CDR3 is TGTGCCAGCACAAATCCAGGAAACACTGAAGCTTTCTTT. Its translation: CASTNPGNTEAFF. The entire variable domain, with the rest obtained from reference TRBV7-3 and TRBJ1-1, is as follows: GAGVSQTPSNKVTEKGKYVELRCDPISGHTALYWYRQSLGQGPEFLIYFQGTGAADDSGLPNDRFFAVRPEGSVSTLKIQRTERGDSAVYLCASTNPGNTEAFFGQGTRLTVV.

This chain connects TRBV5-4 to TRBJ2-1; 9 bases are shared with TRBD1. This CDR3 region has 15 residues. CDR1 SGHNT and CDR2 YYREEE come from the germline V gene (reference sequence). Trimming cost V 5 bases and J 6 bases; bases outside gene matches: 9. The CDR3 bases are TGTGCCAGCAGTCCATCCGGGACAGGGCCCAATGAGCAGTTCTTC. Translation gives CASSPSGTGPNEQFF.

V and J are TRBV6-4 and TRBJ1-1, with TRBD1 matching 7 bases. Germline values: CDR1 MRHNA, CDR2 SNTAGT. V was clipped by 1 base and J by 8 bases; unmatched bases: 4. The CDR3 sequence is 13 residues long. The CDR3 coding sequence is TGTGCCAGCAGTGACTACGCGGGACAGGAAGCTTTCTTT. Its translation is CASSDYAGQEAFF.

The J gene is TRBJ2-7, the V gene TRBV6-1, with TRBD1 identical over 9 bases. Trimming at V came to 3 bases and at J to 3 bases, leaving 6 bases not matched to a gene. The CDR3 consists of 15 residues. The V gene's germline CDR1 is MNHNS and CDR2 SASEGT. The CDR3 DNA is TGTGCCAGCAGTGAGAACAGGGGGCTTGGCTACGAGCAGTACTTC. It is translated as CASSENRGLGYEQYF.

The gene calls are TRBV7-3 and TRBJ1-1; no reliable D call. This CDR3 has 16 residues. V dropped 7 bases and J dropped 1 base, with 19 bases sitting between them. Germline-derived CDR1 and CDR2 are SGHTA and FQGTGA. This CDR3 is CASTPSAGIQNTEAFF. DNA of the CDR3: TGTGCCAGCACCCCCTCGGCGGGAATTCAGAACACTGAAGCTTTCTTT.

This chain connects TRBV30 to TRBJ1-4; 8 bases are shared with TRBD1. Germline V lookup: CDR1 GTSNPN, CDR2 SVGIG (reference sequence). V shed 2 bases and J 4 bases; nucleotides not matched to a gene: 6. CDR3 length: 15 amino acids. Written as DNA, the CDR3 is TGTGCCTGGAGTCTTAGACAGGGGATTAATGAAAAACTGTTTTTT. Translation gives CAWSLRQGINEKLFF.